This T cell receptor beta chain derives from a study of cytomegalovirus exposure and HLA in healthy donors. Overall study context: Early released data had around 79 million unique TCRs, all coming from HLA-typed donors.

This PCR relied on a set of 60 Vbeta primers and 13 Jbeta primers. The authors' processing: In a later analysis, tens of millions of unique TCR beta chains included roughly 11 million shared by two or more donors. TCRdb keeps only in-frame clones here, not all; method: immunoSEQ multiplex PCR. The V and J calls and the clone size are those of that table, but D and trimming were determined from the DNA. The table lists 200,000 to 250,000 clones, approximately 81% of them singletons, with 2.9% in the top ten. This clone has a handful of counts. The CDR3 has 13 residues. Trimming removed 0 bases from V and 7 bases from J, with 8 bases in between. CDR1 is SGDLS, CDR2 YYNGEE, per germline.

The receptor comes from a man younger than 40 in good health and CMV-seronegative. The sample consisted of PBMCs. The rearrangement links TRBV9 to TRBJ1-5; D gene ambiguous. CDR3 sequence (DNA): TGTGCCAGCAGCGTAGCTGAGGGACAGCCCCAGCATTTT. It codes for CASSVAEGQPQHF.